This T cell receptor beta chain was identified in a study of CXCR3-negative and CXCR3-positive naive CD8 T cells. Study as a whole: With about 1.5 +/- 0.3 million reads per library, the TRB reads numbered around 140 million in total.

In regard to this clonotype: The antigen remains unidentified.

Each CD8+ T cell subset was sorted in triplicate, approximately 300,000 cells each. The libraries of TRB cDNA were constructed through 5' RACE using UMI labels. Following a re-call of the 5' RACE reads, TCRdb has one entry per CDR3 protein and lacks DNA. Reported are approximately 89,000 distinct CDR3 sequences; the ten largest clones contain around 0.58%. Study conclusions and caveats: TRB CDR3 hydrophobicity was greater in CXCR3-positive naive cells than in CXCR3-negative naive cells. Diversity proved comparably high across both naive subsets and much lower in memory CD8+ cells. Most assays were run on fresh PBMCs (CXCR3 expression partially decreased after cryopreservation).

Germline assignment: CDR1 SEHNR and CDR2 FQNEAQ (reference sequence). The CDR3 consists of 14 residues. This TCR derives from a human donor in good health. Some clones in this sample may be carry-over from other donors' samples. The source material was naive CXCR3+ CD8+ T cells from blood. Subset of the sample: CD45RO-CCR7+CD27+CD95- naive CD8+ T cells expressing CXCR3 (TNR3+). The chain links TRBV7-9 to TRBJ2-7; TCRdb lists TRBD1, though no DNA is available to test this call. The CDR3 sequence is CASSSPWGVYEQYF.